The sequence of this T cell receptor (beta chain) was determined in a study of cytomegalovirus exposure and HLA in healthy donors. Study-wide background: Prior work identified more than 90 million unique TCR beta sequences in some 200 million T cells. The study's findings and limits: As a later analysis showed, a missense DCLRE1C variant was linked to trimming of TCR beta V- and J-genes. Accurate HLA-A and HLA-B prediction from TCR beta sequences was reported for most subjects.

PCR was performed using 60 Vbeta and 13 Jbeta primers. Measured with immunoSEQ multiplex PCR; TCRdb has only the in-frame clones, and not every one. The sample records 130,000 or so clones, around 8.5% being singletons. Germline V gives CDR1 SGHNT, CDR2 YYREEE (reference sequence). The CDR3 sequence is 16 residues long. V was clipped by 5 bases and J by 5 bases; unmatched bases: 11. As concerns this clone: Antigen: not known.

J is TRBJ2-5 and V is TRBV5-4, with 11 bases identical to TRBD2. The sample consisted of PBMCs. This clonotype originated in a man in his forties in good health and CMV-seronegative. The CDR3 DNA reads TGTGCCAGCAGGTCGGGGGGGACTAGCGGCCCGGAGACCCAGTACTTC. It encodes CASRSGGTSGPETQYF. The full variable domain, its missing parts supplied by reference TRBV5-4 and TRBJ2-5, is ETGVTQSPTHLIKTRGQQVTLRCSSQSGHNTVSWYQQALGQGPQFIFQYYREEENGRGNFPPRFSGLQFPNYSSELNVNALELDDSALYLCASRSGGTSGPETQYFGPGTRLLVL.